A selection of T cell receptor beta chains follows, all from one sample in a study of T-cell reconstitution after alpha-beta-depleted transplantation in children. A single record per CDR3 protein comes from TCRdb applying MiXCR to the PCR reads. In the table there are nearly 550,000 distinct CDR3 sequences, around 19% of which are singletons. Sequences were derived from PBMCs from the stem cell graft donor, sampled from the stem cell graft. The source of these receptors is a human donor who donated a stem cell graft to a child with acute lymphoblastic leukemia. CDR3s leave out the opening cysteine and the closing phenylalanine or tryptophan. Fields, in order: V gene, CDR3 protein.

>TRBV11-2
ASSLERTTGQY
>TRBV14
ASSQDLGTETGEQY
>TRBV9
ASSAAGLGETQY
>TRBV25-1
ASSAAGGPGEQY
>TRBV2
ASSDRDRVTDTQY
>TRBV19
ASSIERGYEQY
>TRBV9
ASSLGGVSNQPQH
>TRBV20-1
SATSLEAF
>TRBV5-1
ASSSGLADAQEQF
>TRBV12-3/TRBV12-4
ASSTSGRGFTDTQY
>TRBV6-1
ASRGDRGSYNEQF
>TRBV5-1
ASGGSGSFGPYNEQF
>TRBV20-1
SARDSYRGRDTEAF
>TRBV12-3/TRBV12-4
ASSRTVLEQY
>TRBV4-2
ASSQEDPRNEQF
>TRBV6-5
ASSSYGGRGTGELF
>TRBV12-3/TRBV12-4
ASSLVPGGNTGELF
>TRBV14
ASSQDLSGNTIY
>TRBV9
ASSKRWGRGSPQF
>TRBV7-3
ATGTGGLAEQF
>TRBV7-9
ASSLVGYGQSSYEQY
>TRBV5-5
ASSLGQGATNEKLF
>TRBV13
ASSPITGERY
>TRBV5-1
ASSKHGTSGLNEQF
>TRBV19
ASRSGAGASYEQY
>TRBV20-1
SAGGTAGLGVGYT
>TRBV7-3
ASSFLTGSLDTQY
>TRBV4-1
ASSPEGLVINEQF
>TRBV30
AWSPGEETQY
>TRBV7-8
ASSWTGSVAEAF
>TRBV7-9
ASSLGIAGTYEQY
>TRBV11-2
ASSYDRPVGETQY
>TRBV12-5
ASGLGTGVEQY
>TRBV12-3/TRBV12-4
ASSSSGSGYEQY
>TRBV6-1
ASSEPRAQSLSYEQY